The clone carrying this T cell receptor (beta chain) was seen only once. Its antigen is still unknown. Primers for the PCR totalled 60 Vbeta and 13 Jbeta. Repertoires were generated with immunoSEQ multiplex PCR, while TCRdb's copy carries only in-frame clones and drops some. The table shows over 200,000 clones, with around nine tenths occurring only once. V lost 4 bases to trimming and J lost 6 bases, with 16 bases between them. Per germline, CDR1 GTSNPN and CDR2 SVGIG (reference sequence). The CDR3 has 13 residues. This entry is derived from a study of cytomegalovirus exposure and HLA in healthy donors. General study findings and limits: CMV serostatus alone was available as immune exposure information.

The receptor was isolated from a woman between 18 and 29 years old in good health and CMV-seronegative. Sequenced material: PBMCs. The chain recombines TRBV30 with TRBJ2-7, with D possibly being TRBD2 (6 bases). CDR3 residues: CAWNGGKAAEQYF. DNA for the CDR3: TGTGCCTGGAACGGGGGTAAGGCCGCCGAGCAGTACTTC.